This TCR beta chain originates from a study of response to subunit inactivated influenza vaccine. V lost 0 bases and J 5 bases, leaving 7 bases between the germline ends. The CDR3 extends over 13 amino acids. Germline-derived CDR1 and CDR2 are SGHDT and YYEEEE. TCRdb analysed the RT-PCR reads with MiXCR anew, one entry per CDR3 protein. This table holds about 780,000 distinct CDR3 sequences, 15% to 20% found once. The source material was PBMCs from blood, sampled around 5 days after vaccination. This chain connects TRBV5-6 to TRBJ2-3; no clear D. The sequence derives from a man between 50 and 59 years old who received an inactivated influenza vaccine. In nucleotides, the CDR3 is TGTGCCAGCAGCTTGGACAACGTAGATACGCAGTATTTT. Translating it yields CASSLDNVDTQYF.